The 2 T cell receptor beta chains presented below share a single source sample, sequenced in a study of STAT3 mutations in large granular lymphocyte leukemia. General study results and limits: Every T-LGLL patient had at least one immunodominant TCRbeta clonotype.

Their specific antigens are unknown. Data came from immunoSEQ multiplex PCR; TCRdb stores just in-frame clones and leaves some out. The sample yields 25,000 to 30,000 clones, 70% to 80% seen once. Material for sequencing was peripheral blood mononuclear cells. The receptors were sampled from a woman aged 50 to 65 with T-cell large granular lymphocyte leukemia. Some clones in this sample may be carry-over from other donors' samples.

The CDR3 loop is CASSLGTGLQPQHF. CDR3 nucleotides: TGTGCCAGCAGCTTAGGGACAGGTCTTCAGCCCCAGCATTTT. The rearrangement joins TRBV7-9 to TRBJ1-5; TRBD1 aligns across 7 bases. CDR1 is SEHNR, CDR2 FQNEAQ, per germline (reference sequence). The CDR3 loop spans 14 amino acids. J gave up 6 bases and V 1 base, and 3 bases lay outside the gene matches.

The chain has TRBV5-1 and TRBJ2-2, with D unclear. Germline loops: CDR1 SGHRS, CDR2 YFSETQ. This CDR3 contains 11 residues. Trimming pared 4 bases from V and 3 bases from J, leaving 1 base between. DNA of the CDR3: TGCGCCAGCAGCGACACCGGGGAGCTGTTTTTT. Translation gives CASSDTGELFF.